This TCR beta chain was observed in a study of T cells expressing NK-cell markers. TCRdb re-called the 5' RACE reads and catalogs CDR3 proteins one per entry, DNA excluded. The table for this sample gives about 300,000 distinct CDR3 sequences. Germline CDR1 is SGHTA and CDR2 is FQGNSA. The CDR3 consists of 14 residues. The receptor's source is a woman between 18 and 75 years old in good health. The sequencing sample was made of blood T cells: a sorted CD56 or NKG2C T cell subset, CD4+ or CD8+ T cells, or bulk PBMC T cells (not recorded which). This chain joins TRBV7-2 and TRBJ1-1; TCRdb calls TRBD1, which cannot be checked without DNA. Here the CDR3 reads CASSSKGGGTEAFF.